This TCR beta chain was recorded in a study of STAT5B mutations in CD4+ large granular lymphocyte leukemia. Data came from immunoSEQ multiplex PCR; TCRdb stores just in-frame clones and leaves some out. This repertoire shows approximately 20,000 clones, around 85% found once; its top ten account for approximately 13%. The CDR3 consists of 14 residues. Germline V CDR1 and CDR2: SNHLY, FYNNEI. V lost 2 bases and J lost 6, with 14 bases in between. The specimen was CD4+ T cells from blood buffy coats. This sequence originates from a human donor in good health. The chain carries TRBV2 and TRBJ2-7, with a possible D match to TRBD2 (5 bases). Here the CDR3 reads CASSESGVGGEQYF. The CDR3 nucleotides read TGTGCCAGCAGTGAATCCGGGGTTGGAGGCGAGCAGTACTTC.